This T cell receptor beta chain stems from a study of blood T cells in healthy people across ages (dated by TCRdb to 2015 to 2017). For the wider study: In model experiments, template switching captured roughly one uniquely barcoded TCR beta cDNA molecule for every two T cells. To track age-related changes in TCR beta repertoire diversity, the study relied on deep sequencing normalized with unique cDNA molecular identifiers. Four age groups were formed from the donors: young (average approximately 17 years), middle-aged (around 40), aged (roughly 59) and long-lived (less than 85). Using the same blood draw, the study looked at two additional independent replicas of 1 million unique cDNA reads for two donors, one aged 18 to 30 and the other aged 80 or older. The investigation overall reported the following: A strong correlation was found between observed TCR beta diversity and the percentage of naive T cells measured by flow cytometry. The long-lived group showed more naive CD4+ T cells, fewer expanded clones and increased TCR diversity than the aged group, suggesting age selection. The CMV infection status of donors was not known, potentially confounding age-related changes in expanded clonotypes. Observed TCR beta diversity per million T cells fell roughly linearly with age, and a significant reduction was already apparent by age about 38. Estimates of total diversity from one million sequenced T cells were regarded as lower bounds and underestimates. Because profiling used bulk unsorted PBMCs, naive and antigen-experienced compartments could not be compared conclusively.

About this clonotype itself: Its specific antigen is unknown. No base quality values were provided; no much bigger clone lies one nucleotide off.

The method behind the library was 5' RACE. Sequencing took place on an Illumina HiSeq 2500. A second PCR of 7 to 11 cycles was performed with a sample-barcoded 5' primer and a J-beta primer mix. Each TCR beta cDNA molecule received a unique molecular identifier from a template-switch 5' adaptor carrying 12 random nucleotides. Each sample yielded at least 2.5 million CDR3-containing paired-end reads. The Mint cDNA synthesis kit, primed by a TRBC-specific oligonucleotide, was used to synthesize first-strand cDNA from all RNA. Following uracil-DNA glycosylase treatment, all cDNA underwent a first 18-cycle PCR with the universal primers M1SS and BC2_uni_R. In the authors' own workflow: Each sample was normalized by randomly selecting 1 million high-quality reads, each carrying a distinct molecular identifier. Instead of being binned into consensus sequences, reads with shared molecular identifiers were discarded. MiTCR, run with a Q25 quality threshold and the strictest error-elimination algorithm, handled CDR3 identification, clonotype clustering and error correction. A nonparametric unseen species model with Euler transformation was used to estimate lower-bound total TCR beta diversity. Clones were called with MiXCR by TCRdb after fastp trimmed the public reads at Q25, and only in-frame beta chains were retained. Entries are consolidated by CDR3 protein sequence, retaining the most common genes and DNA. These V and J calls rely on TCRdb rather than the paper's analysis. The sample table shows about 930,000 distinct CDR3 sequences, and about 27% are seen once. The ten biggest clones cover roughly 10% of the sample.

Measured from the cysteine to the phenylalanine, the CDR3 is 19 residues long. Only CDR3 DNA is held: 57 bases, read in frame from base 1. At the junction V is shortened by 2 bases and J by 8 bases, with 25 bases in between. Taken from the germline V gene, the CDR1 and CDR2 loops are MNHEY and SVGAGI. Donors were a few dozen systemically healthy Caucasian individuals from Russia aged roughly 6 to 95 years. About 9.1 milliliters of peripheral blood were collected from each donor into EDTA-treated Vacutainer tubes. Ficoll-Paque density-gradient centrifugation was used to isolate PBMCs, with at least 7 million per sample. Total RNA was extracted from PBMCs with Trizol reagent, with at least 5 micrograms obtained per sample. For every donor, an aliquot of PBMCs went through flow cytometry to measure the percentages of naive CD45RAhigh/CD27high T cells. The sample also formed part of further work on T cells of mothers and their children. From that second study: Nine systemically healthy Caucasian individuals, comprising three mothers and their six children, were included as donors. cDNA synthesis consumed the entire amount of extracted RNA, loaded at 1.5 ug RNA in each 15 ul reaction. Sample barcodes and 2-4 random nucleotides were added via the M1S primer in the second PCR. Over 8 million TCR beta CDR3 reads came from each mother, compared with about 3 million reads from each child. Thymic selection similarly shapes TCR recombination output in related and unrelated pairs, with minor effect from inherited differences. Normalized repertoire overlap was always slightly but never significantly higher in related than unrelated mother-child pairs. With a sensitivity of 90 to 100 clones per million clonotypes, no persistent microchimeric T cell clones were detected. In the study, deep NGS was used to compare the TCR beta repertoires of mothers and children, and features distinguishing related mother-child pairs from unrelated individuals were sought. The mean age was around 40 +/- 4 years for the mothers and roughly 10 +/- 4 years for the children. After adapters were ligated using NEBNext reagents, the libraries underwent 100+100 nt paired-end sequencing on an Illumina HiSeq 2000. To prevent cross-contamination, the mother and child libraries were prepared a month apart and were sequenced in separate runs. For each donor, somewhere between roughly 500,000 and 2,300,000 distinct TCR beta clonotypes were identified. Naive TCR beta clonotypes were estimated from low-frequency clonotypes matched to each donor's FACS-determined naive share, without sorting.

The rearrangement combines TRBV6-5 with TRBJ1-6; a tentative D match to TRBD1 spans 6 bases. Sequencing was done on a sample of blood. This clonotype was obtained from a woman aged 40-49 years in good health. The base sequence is TGTGCCAGCAGTTACGGGAAGAGCAGGGGCGCGGTCCGGGATTCACCCCTCCACTTT. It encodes CASSYGKSRGAVRDSPLHF.